The present entry profiles one T cell receptor (beta chain) with its context. Using immunoSEQ multiplex PCR, the repertoire was profiled, and TCRdb retains in-frame clones only, with some absent. The table includes some 270,000 clones, approximately 83% detected once. CDR3 length: 13 residues. Looked up from germline, CDR1 is SNHLY and CDR2 is FYNNEI. J gave up 6 bases and V 6 bases, and 7 bases lay outside the gene matches. This sample was taken from a study of blood T cell repertoires in COVID-19. Overall study context: The analysed material was cDNA or gDNA that came from T cells, B-cell-depleted T cells, or PBMCs.

Sequenced: peripheral blood. The source of this sequence is a person aged 65 to 85 with COVID-19, enrolled during active disease. J is TRBJ1-2 and V is TRBV2; 7 positions agree with TRBD1. The CDR3 bases are TGTGCCAGCAGGGACAAGGGGGCCAATGGCTACACCTTC. It yields the protein CASRDKGANGYTF.